These 21 T cell receptor beta chains share one sample of origin, sequenced in a study of identical twins. TCRdb called the 5' RACE reads again in MiXCR, with one record for every CDR3 protein. The repertoire holds over 550,000 distinct CDR3 sequences, with 7.1% as singletons. In addition, the sample was reused for a study of yellow fever vaccine responses in identical twins.

Sequencing was performed on PBMCs. All receptors come from a woman between 18 and 29 years old in good health.

The gene calls are TRBV3-1 and TRBJ1-1; 9 bases align to TRBD1. The V gene end was trimmed by 5 bases and the J gene end by 5 bases; junction bases not matched to a gene: 6. The CDR3 runs 14 residues. Germline V CDR1 and CDR2: LGHDT, YNNKEL (reference sequence). The CDR3: CASSADRGRTEAFF. The DNA for the CDR3 is TGTGCCAGCAGCGCCGACAGGGGGAGGACTGAAGCTTTCTTT. The full variable domain, its missing parts supplied by reference TRBV3-1 and TRBJ1-1, is DTAVSQTPKYLVTQMGNDKSIKCEQNLGHDTMYWYKQDSKKFLKIMFSYNNKELIINETVPNRFSPKSPDKAHLNLHINSLELGDSAVYFCASSADRGRTEAFFGQGTRLTVV.

The genes are TRBV5-1 and TRBJ2-5, with D perhaps given as TRBD1 or TRBD2 (5 bases each). V was pared by 9 bases and J by 4 bases, with 16 bases between. Germline lookup yields CDR1 SGHRS and CDR2 YFSETQ. The CDR3 contains 13 residues. This chain's CDR3 is CATTRGIGETQYF. The CDR3 DNA reads TGCGCCACCACGAGGGGCATAGGAGAGACCCAGTACTTC.

This chain connects TRBV5-1 to TRBJ2-5; 9 nucleotides align to TRBD1. Germline trimming cut 5 bases from V and 3 bases from J; bases unmatched to any gene: 8. The CDR3 loop spans 15 amino acids. Germline V gives CDR1 SGHRS, CDR2 YFSETQ. The CDR3 DNA reads TGCGCCAGCAGTCGGACAGGGGTGGGCAAAGAGACCCAGTACTTC. It translates to CASSRTGVGKETQYF. The full variable domain, completed using reference TRBV5-1 and TRBJ2-5, is KAGVTQTPRYLIKTRGQQVTLSCSPISGHRSVSWYQQTPGQGLQFLFEYFSETQRNKGNFPGRFSGRQFSNSRSEMNVSTLELGDSALYLCASSRTGVGKETQYFGPGTRLLVL.

At least ten counts were recorded for this clonotype. V usage is TRBV2 and J usage is TRBJ1-1; no reliable D call. V was pared by 8 bases and J by 1 base, with 11 bases between. The CDR3 extends over 13 amino acids. Germline loops: CDR1 SNHLY, CDR2 FYNNEI. CDR3 amino acids: CASLYTGNTEAFF. In nucleotides, the CDR3 is TGTGCCAGCCTGTACACCGGGAACACTGAAGCTTTCTTT.

This clonotype was counted a few times. The chain combines TRBV28 with TRBJ1-2; TRBD1 is a possible D gene (6 bases). Trimming took off 6 bases at V and 4 bases at J, with 12 bases between the two ends. The germline gives CDR1 MDHEN, CDR2 SYDVKM. The CDR3 totals 13 residues. CDR3 region: CASSSTGLYGYTF. In DNA, the CDR3 is TGTGCCAGCAGCTCGACAGGACTCTATGGCTACACCTTC.

This clonotype showed up just a few times. The chain is built from TRBV6-1 and TRBJ2-2; D is ambiguous. CDR1 MNHNS and CDR2 SASEGT come from the germline V gene. The CDR3 runs to 15 residues. V was shortened by 6 bases and J by 3 bases, with 14 bases between the two germline ends. CDR3 coding DNA: TGTGCCAGCAGATCCTTGTTTCCTTACACCGGGGAGCTGTTTTTT. Translated: CASRSLFPYTGELFF.

This clonotype was counted between two and nine times. The chain employs TRBV24-1 and TRBJ2-7; 8 bases are a match to TRBD1. The V gene's germline CDR1 is KGHDR and CDR2 SFDVKD. V lost 3 bases to trimming and J lost 3 bases; unmatched junction nucleotides: 6. The CDR3 is 15 amino acids. For the CDR3, the DNA is TGTGCCACCAGTGATCGGACAGGGAAAATCTACGAGCAGTACTTC. Protein product: CATSDRTGKIYEQYF.

The chain has TRBV5-4 and TRBJ2-3; D gene unclear. Trimming stripped 0 bases from V and 0 bases from J, with 20 bases between. CDR3 size: 19 residues. Germline V CDR1 and CDR2: SGHNT, YYREEE (reference sequence). This CDR3 reads CASSLARLSNLGSTDTQYF. CDR3 DNA: TGTGCCAGCAGCTTGGCCCGGTTGTCGAACCTCGGTAGCACAGATACGCAGTATTTT.

This clonotype was counted between two and nine times. The chain recombines TRBV10-1 with TRBJ2-5; possible D gene TRBD1, 5 bases. Looked up from germline, CDR1 is WNHNN and CDR2 is SYGVQD (reference sequence). The CDR3 has 15 amino acids. V gave up 4 bases and J gave up 4 bases, with 16 bases separating them. CDR3: CASSGVQGLGETQYF. The CDR3 nucleotides read TGCGCCAGCAGTGGGGTTCAGGGTCTTGGAGAGACCCAGTACTTC.

This clonotype has only a few counts. This chain connects TRBV6-1 to TRBJ2-3; 11 bases agree with TRBD1. V was clipped by 7 bases and J by 5 bases; unmatched bases: 5. The CDR3 has 14 amino acids. Germline loops: CDR1 MNHNS, CDR2 SASEGT. This chain's CDR3 is CASKGQGVIDTQYF. CDR3 DNA sequence: TGTGCCAGCAAGGGACAGGGGGTAATAGATACGCAGTATTTT.

The rearrangement links TRBV20-1 to TRBJ2-7; 9 nucleotides match TRBD2. This CDR3 contains 14 residues. J lost 7 bases, V lost 6 bases, and 13 bases had no gene match. CDR1 is DFQATT, CDR2 SNEGSKA, per germline (reference sequence). CDR3 in amino acids: CSAPAGGPSREQYF. The CDR3 DNA sequence: TGCAGTGCCCCCGCGGGAGGGCCAAGTCGTGAGCAGTACTTC.

The table lists this clonotype with a few counts. The chain links TRBV27 to TRBJ2-5, with a weak D call TRBD2 (6 bases). Trimming took 3 bases from V and 2 from J, leaving 16 bases between them. The germline V gene has CDR1 MNHEY and CDR2 SMNVEV (reference sequence). CDR3 size: 16 residues. The CDR3 region has the DNA TGTGCCAGCAGTTTTTCGACTAGTCTGGTTCAAGAGACCCAGTACTTC. Protein product: CASSFSTSLVQETQYF.

This clonotype occurred many times. V and J are TRBV28 and TRBJ1-2, with 7 bases aligning to TRBD1. The CDR3 is 15 amino acids. V was pared by 6 bases and J by 4 bases, with 11 bases of the junction left unmatched. Per the germline V gene, CDR1 is MDHEN and CDR2 is SYDVKM. DNA for the CDR3: TGTGCCAGCAGGCTACTGACAGGGCCTTCCTATGGCTACACCTTC. As protein: CASRLLTGPSYGYTF.

Many counts were recorded for this clonotype. The chain recombines TRBV5-1 with TRBJ1-6, with D perhaps matching TRBD1 (5 bases). The CDR3 is made up of 14 amino acids. The germline V gene has CDR1 SGHRS and CDR2 YFSETQ. V was cut by 3 bases and J by 10 bases, with 14 bases left in between. CDR3 in amino acids: CASSWGVQGSPLHF. The CDR3, as DNA: TGCGCCAGCAGCTGGGGGGTCCAAGGATCACCCCTCCACTTT.

J is TRBJ1-2 and V is TRBV27; D is possibly TRBD1 (5 bases). The length of the CDR3 is 14 residues. Germline V CDR1 and CDR2: MNHEY, SMNVEV (reference sequence). The V end lost 5 bases, the J end lost 0 bases, and 10 bases lay between the germline ends. The DNA for the CDR3 is TGTGCCAGCAGTCCACAGGTGACTAACTATGGCTACACCTTC. It encodes CASSPQVTNYGYTF.

This clonotype has more than one count but fewer than ten. The chain carries TRBV29-1 and TRBJ2-2; no clear D. This CDR3 region has 13 residues. Germline V CDR1 and CDR2: SQVTM, ANQGSEA. Trimming cost V 7 bases and J 3 bases, with 12 bases left between them. The CDR3 sequence is CSAAALDTGELFF. The CDR3, as DNA: TGCAGCGCTGCTGCACTCGACACCGGGGAGCTGTTTTTT.

This clonotype was counted only a few times. The rearrangement uses TRBV10-2 and TRBJ2-7, with TRBD2 identical over 8 bases. The CDR3 runs 15 residues. J was trimmed by 3 bases and V by 5 bases; bases with no gene match: 9. Germline assignment: CDR1 WSHSY and CDR2 SAAADI. This CDR3 is CASSLGAGALYEQYV. CDR3 DNA sequence: TGCGCCAGCAGTTTAGGAGCGGGGGCCCTCTACGAGCAGTACGTC.

This clonotype was seen ten or more times. The chain recombines TRBV12-3 or TRBV12-4 with TRBJ1-1; tentatively, D is TRBD1 (5 bases). V was trimmed by 5 bases and J by 11 bases, leaving 12 bases between them. The CDR3 sequence is 11 residues long. The DNA of the CDR3 is TGTGCCAGCAGTGCAGGAGGGGCTGCTTTCTTT. Its protein is CASSAGGAAFF.

The chain employs TRBV11-2 and TRBJ2-5; a weak D match, TRBD2 (6 bases). The CDR3 sequence is 16 residues long. The V and J ends lost 5 bases and 1 base respectively, with 17 bases between them. The germline V gene encodes CDR1 SGHAT and CDR2 FQNNGV. This CDR3 reads CASSPQGGLRQETQYF. The CDR3 DNA reads as TGTGCCAGCAGCCCCCAAGGAGGGCTACGCCAAGAGACCCAGTACTTC.

This clonotype was counted only a few times. The rearrangement links TRBV28 to TRBJ2-7; 10 bases are shared with TRBD1. Germline V lookup: CDR1 MDHEN, CDR2 SYDVKM. The J segment lost 1 base and the V segment lost 5 bases, leaving 8 bases of the junction unmatched. This CDR3 contains 16 residues. The CDR3 DNA reads TGTGCCAGCAGTGACGGGACAGGGGATTTATCCTACGAGCAGTACGTC. Translation gives CASSDGTGDLSYEQYV.

This clonotype came up many times. The chain combines TRBV7-8 with TRBJ1-3; D uncertain. This CDR3 is built from 14 residues. Per the germline V gene, CDR1 is SGHVS and CDR2 is FQNEAQ. Deletions cut 5 bases from V and 0 bases from J, with 8 bases between. The CDR3 DNA reads as TGTGCCAGCAGCCCTGGCCCCTCTGGAAACACCATATATTTT. Protein sequence: CASSPGPSGNTIYF.